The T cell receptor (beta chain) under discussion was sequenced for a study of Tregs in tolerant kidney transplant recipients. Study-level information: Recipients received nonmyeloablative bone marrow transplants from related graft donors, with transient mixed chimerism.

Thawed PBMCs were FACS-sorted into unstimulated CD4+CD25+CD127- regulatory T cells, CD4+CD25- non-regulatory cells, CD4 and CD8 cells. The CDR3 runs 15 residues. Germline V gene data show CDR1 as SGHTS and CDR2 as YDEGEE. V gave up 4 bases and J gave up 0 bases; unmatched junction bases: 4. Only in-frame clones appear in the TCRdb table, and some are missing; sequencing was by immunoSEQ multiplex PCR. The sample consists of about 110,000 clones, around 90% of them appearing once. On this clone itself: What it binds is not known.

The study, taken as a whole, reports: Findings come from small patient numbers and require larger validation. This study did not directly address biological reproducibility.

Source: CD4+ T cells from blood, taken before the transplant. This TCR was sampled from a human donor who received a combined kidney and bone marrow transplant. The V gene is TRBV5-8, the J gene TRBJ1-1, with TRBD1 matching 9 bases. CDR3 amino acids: CASSLGQGMNTEAFF. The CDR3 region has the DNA TGTGCCAGCAGCCTGGGACAGGGAATGAACACTGAAGCTTTCTTT.